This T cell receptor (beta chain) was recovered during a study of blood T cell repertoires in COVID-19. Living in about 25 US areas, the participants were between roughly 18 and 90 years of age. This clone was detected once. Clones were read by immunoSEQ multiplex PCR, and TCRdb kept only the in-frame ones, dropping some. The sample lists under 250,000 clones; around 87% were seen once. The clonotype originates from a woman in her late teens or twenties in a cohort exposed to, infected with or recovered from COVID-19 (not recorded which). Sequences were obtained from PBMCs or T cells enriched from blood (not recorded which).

For the CDR3, the DNA is TGTGCCAGCGGGAGGTCGGAAGAGACCCAGTACTTC. It is translated as CASGRSEETQYF. The rearrangement uses TRBV2 and TRBJ2-5; tentatively, D is TRBD2 (6 bases). V was clipped by 8 bases and J by 3 bases, with 10 bases between them. CDR1 is SNHLY and CDR2 is FYNNEI in the germline V gene. This CDR3 has 12 amino acids. The complete variable domain, with remaining parts taken from reference TRBV2 and TRBJ2-5, reads EPEVTQTPSHQVTQMGQEVILRCVPISNHLYFYWYRQILGQKVEFLVSFYNNEISEKSEIFDDQFSVERPDGSNFTLKIRSTKLEDSAMYFCASGRSEETQYFGPGTRLLVL.